The clone carrying this T cell receptor beta chain was counted a single time. Preparation of the TCRbeta library involved a method that used unique molecular identifiers. TCRdb analysed the PCR reads with MiXCR anew, one entry per CDR3 protein. This sample has approximately 520,000 distinct CDR3 sequences; approximately 32% occur once, and the top ten carry 2% to 2.5%. The germline V gene has CDR1 SGHNT and CDR2 YENEEA. With 1 base clipped from V and 4 bases from J, the junction kept 8 bases outside the gene matches. CDR3 length: 16 residues. This record belongs to a study of T-cell reconstitution after alpha-beta-depleted transplantation in children.

This clonotype was obtained from a human donor who donated a stem cell graft to a child with aplastic anemia. This sequence joins TRBV11-3 and TRBJ1-2, with 8 bases lining up with TRBD1. The material sequenced was PBMCs from the stem cell graft donor, taken from the stem cell graft. The CDR3 region has the DNA TGTGCCAGCAGCTTAGCGGGGACAGGTGGGATCTATGGCTACACCTTC. This gives the protein CASSLAGTGGIYGYTF.